The clone carrying this TCR beta chain was counted ten times or more. Antigen specificity is unknown. TCRdb re-analysed the RACE reads in MiXCR, keeping a single row per CDR3 protein. The sample comprises tens of thousands of distinct CDR3 sequences, 6.7% of which are singletons, and roughly 1.7% rests with the top ten. This sample is drawn from a study of human T cells and chemical hapten exposure. About the research overall: 2% DPC applied to an approximately 2 cm by approximately 2 cm arm area sensitized donors. DPC 0.01% went on the upper back by patch test, with reading at 6 days. Findings of the study overall: There was no change with DPC sensitization in TCRs above 1 in 1000 frequency.

Germline-derived CDR1 and CDR2 are MGHRA and YSYEKL. The CDR3 runs to 13 residues. V dropped 0 bases and J dropped 9 bases, with 12 bases sitting between them. Time point here: pre-sensitization, week 0. As to treatment: therapeutic diphenylcyclopropenone sensitization with weekly scalp DPC. Here the sequenced sample was whole blood, taken in connection with sensitization to the hapten diphenylcyclopropenone (DPC). The receptor was derived from a woman in her 30s with alopecia areata. Some clones in this sample may be carry-over from other donors' samples. The V gene is TRBV4-1, the J gene TRBJ2-7; D not resolved. The CDR3 nucleotides are TGCGCCAGCAGCCAAGAACCTACCGGGCGGCAGTACTTC. The encoded protein is CASSQEPTGRQYF.